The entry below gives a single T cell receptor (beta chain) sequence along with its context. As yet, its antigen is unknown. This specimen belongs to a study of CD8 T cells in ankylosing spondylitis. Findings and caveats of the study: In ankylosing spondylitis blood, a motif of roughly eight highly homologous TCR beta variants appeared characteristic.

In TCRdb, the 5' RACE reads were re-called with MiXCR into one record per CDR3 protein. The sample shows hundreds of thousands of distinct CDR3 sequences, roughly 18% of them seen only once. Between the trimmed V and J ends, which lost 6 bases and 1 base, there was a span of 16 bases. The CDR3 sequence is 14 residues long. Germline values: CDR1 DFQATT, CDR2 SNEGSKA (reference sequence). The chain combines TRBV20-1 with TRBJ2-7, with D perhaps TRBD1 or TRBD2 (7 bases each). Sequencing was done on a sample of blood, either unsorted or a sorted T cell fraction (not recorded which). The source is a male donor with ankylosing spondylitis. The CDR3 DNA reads TGCAGTGCCAAAGGGAGGGGGCCTTCCTACGAGCAGTACTTC. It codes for CSAKGRGPSYEQYF.